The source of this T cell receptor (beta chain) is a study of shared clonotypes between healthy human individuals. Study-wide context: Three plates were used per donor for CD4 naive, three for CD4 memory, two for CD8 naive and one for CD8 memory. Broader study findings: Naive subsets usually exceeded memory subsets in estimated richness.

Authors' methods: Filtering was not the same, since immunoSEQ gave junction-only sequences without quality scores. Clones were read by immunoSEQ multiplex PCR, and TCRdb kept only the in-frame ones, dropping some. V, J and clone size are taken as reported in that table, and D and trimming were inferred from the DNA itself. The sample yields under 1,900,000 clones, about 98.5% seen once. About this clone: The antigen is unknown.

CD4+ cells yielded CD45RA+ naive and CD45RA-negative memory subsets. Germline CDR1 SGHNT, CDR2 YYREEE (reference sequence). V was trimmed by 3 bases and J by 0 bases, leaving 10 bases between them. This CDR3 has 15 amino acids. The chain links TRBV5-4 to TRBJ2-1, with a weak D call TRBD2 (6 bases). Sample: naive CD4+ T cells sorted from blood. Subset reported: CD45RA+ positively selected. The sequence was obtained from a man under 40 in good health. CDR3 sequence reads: CASSWDFSSYNEQFF. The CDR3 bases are TGTGCCAGCAGCTGGGACTTCAGCTCCTACAATGAGCAGTTCTTC.